The rows below give T cell receptor beta chains drawn from one sample of a study of T cell clonotyping in hematopoietic cell transplantation. Clones were sequenced by immunoSEQ multiplex PCR, and TCRdb holds only the in-frame ones, with some missing. The sample has about 10,000 clones, 75% to 85% seen once; the top ten hold roughly 7.9%. The sample in question was PBMCs, obtained 30 days after allogeneic stem cell transplant. Every receptor here comes from a female patient in her forties who had an allogeneic stem cell transplant from a related donor, so T cells may come from the graft donor. Some clones in this sample may be carry-over from other donors' samples. CDR3s include the opening cysteine and the closing phenylalanine or tryptophan. Each record gives: CDR3 length, V gene, clone size, J gene, D gene, CDR3 protein, CDR3 DNA. A D gene is named only where the DNA matches it firmly. Size is stated for part of the rows, as once, few or many counts, or as a class when the clone is expanded.

>13|TRBV5-1|few|TRBJ1-1|.
CASSFRENTEAFF
TGCGCCAGCAGCTTCCGAGAGAACACTGAAGCTTTCTTT
>11|TRBV30|once|TRBJ2-2|.
CAWADVGELFF
TGTGCCTGGGCTGACGTAGGGGAGCTGTTTTTT
>13|TRBV5-1|.|TRBJ2-7|.
CASRSLASYEQYF
TGCGCCAGCAGATCTCTAGCCTCCTACGAGCAGTACTTC
>19|TRBV19|once|TRBJ2-3|TRBD2
CASSIDPGLAGGGTDTQYF
TGTGCCAGTAGTATAGATCCTGGACTAGCGGGAGGAGGAACAGATACGCAGTATTTT
>17|TRBV4-2|.|TRBJ1-3|.
CASSQEPTGFVGNTIYF
TGTGCCAGCAGCCAAGAGCCCACAGGGTTCGTAGGAAACACCATATATTTT
>14|TRBV2|.|TRBJ2-2|.
CASSSYRDTGELFF
TGTGCCAGCAGTAGCTACAGGGACACCGGGGAGCTGTTTTTT
>15|TRBV18|few|TRBJ2-2|TRBD1
CASSPGTGSTGELFF
TGTGCCAGCTCACCAGGGACAGGGAGCACCGGGGAGCTGTTTTTT
>14|TRBV29-1|.|TRBJ2-3|.
CSVGGGRNTDTQYF
TGCAGCGTTGGAGGGGGGCGGAACACAGATACGCAGTATTTT
>13|TRBV14|.|TRBJ1-1|.
CASSQESNTEAFF
TGTGCCAGCAGCCAAGAGTCGAACACTGAAGCTTTCTTT
>14|TRBV5-4|.|TRBJ2-4|.
CASSSDDRRDIQYF
TGTGCCAGCAGCTCAGATGACAGGCGGGACATTCAGTACTTC
>13|TRBV7-9|.|TRBJ2-3|.
CASSQPGVDTQYF
TGTGCCAGCAGCCAGCCGGGAGTAGATACGCAGTATTTT
>12|TRBV29-1|.|TRBJ2-2|.
CSVERGTGELFF
TGCAGCGTTGAAAGGGGAACCGGGGAGCTGTTTTTT
>16|TRBV6-6|few|TRBJ1-1|TRBD1
CASSYQSGGIDTEAFF
TGTGCCAGCAGTTACCAGTCAGGGGGTATTGACACTGAAGCTTTCTTT
>14|TRBV6-5|.|TRBJ2-7|.
CASSYRRVPYEQYF
TGTGCCAGCAGTTACCGCAGGGTCCCCTACGAGCAGTACTTC
>14|TRBV2|once|TRBJ1-3|.
CASSVQLTGNTIYF
TGTGCCAGCAGTGTACAACTGACCGGAAACACCATATATTTT
>11|TRBV30|.|TRBJ2-7|.
CAWSFQYEQYF
TGTGCCTGGAGTTTCCAATACGAGCAGTACTTC
>14|TRBV27|.|TRBJ1-4|.
CASSFSRNNEKLFF
TGTGCCAGCAGTTTCTCCCGGAATAATGAAAAACTGTTTTTT
>15|TRBV5-6|.|TRBJ2-1|TRBD2
CASRLGLAGIGEQFF
TGTGCCAGCAGACTGGGGCTAGCGGGAATAGGTGAGCAGTTCTTC
>10|TRBV29-1|.|TRBJ2-5|.
CSFWRETQYF
TGCAGCTTCTGGCGAGAGACCCAGTACTTC
>13|TRBV29-1|.|TRBJ2-1|.
CSVGLTGPSEQFF
TGCAGCGTTGGTTTGACGGGTCCGAGTGAGCAGTTCTTC
>14|TRBV7-8|few|TRBJ2-7|.
CASSLAESAGEQYF
TGTGCCAGCAGCTTAGCGGAGTCTGCGGGCGAGCAGTACTTC
>15|TRBV7-2|few|TRBJ2-5|TRBD2
CASSLRTSGRETQYF
TGTGCCAGCAGCCTTCGAACTAGCGGGAGAGAGACCCAGTACTTC
>14|TRBV19|.|TRBJ2-5|TRBD1
CASSSGTGGETQYF
TGTGCCAGTAGTAGTGGGACAGGCGGGGAGACCCAGTACTTC
>14|TRBV5-6|.|TRBJ2-5|TRBD2
CASSFPAGEETQYF
TGTGCCAGCAGCTTTCCAGCGGGAGAAGAGACCCAGTACTTC
>14|TRBV2|.|TRBJ1-6|.
CASSLGAANSPLHF
TGTGCCAGCAGTCTTGGGGCCGCTAATTCACCCCTCCACTTT
>13|TRBV10-3|.|TRBJ1-1|.
CATIGQQNTEAFF
TGTGCCACAATAGGACAACAGAACACTGAAGCTTTCTTT
>16|TRBV30|.|TRBJ1-3|TRBD1
CAWSVRDRVSGNTIYF
TGTGCCTGGAGTGTACGGGACAGGGTTTCTGGAAACACCATATATTTT
>11|TRBV30|.|TRBJ2-7|.
CAWSAQYEQYF
TGTGCCTGGAGTGCTCAGTACGAGCAGTACTTC
>15|TRBV19|.|TRBJ1-2|.
CASGPPGLANYGYTF
TGTGCCAGTGGCCCCCCGGGATTAGCTAACTATGGCTACACCTTC
>13|TRBV6-5|.|TRBJ1-2|.
CASSYRSAYGYTF
TGTGCCAGCAGTTACAGGTCCGCTTATGGCTACACCTTC
>18|TRBV7-8|few|TRBJ2-2|.
CASSNPRRGAPNTGELFF
TGTGCCAGCAGCAATCCGCGTCGAGGGGCCCCGAACACCGGGGAGCTGTTTTTT
>14|TRBV5-1|.|TRBJ2-7|TRBD2
CASSLAGGGYEQYF
TGCGCCAGCAGCTTGGCGGGGGGGGGCTACGAGCAGTACTTC
>14|TRBV21-1|.|TRBJ1-4|.
CASIPTVVNEKLFF
TGTGCCAGCATCCCGACGGTCGTCAATGAAAAACTGTTTTTT
>13|TRBV27|.|TRBJ1-2|.
CASSFLSTGGYTF
TGTGCCAGCAGTTTCTTATCAACAGGCGGCTACACCTTC
>16|TRBV5-1|.|TRBJ2-2|.
CASSEHQGVLAGELFF
TGCGCCAGCAGCGAACATCAAGGTGTGTTGGCCGGGGAGCTGTTTTTT
>14|TRBV19|.|TRBJ1-1|TRBD1
CASRREQGAPEAFF
TGTGCCAGTAGACGGGAACAGGGGGCCCCAGAAGCTTTCTTT
>13|TRBV5-1|medium-sized|TRBJ1-5|.
CASSLAEDQPQHF
TGCGCCAGCAGCTTGGCCGAGGATCAGCCCCAGCATTTT
>14|TRBV6-4|.|TRBJ1-1|.
CASSENTANTEAFF
TGTGCCAGCAGTGAAAACACAGCGAACACTGAAGCTTTCTTT
>13|TRBV6-5|.|TRBJ1-2|.
CASSLEPNYGYTF
TGTGCCAGCAGTTTAGAACCTAACTATGGCTACACCTTC
>19|TRBV5-1|.|TRBJ2-3|TRBD2
CASSPGAGGASGSWDTQYF
TGCGCCAGCAGCCCTGGGGCAGGAGGGGCTAGCGGGAGTTGGGATACGCAGTATTTT
>17|TRBV30|.|TRBJ2-3|.
CALPHVAEEQSTDTQYF
TGTGCTCTCCCTCACGTAGCGGAAGAACAGAGCACAGATACGCAGTATTTT
>14|TRBV25-1|.|TRBJ2-5|.
CASSEYWDLGEQYF
TGTGCCAGCAGTGAATATTGGGACCTGGGGGAGCAGTACTTC
>14|TRBV2|.|TRBJ1-5|.
CASTFRRGPQPQHF
TGTGCCAGCACCTTCCGTAGGGGCCCTCAGCCCCAGCATTTT
>16|TRBV7-2|.|TRBJ1-3|TRBD1
CASSSEERGTGPTIYF
TGTGCCAGCAGTTCCGAGGAGCGCGGGACAGGACCCACCATATATTTT
>19|TRBV9|.|TRBJ1-1|TRBD1
CASSVQPHAGTGKNTEAFF
TGTGCCAGCAGCGTTCAACCACATGCCGGGACAGGCAAGAACACTGAAGCTTTCTTT
>15|TRBV10-1|.|TRBJ2-1|.
CASSESLSGYNEQFF
TGCGCCAGCAGTGAAAGCCTATCGGGCTACAATGAGCAGTTCTTC
>15|TRBV5-4|.|TRBJ2-7|TRBD2
CASSPAGGRAYEQYF
TGTGCCAGCAGCCCGGCGGGAGGGCGAGCCTACGAGCAGTACTTC
>14|TRBV5-1|few|TRBJ1-1|TRBD1
CASSPTGGRTEAFF
TGCGCCAGCAGTCCGACAGGGGGAAGGACTGAAGCTTTCTTT
>14|TRBV19|.|TRBJ1-4|TRBD1
CASSIQGVGEKLFF
TGTGCCAGTAGTATCCAGGGGGTGGGCGAAAAACTGTTTTTT
>14|TRBV5-6|.|TRBJ1-2|.
CASSLGGKDYGYTF
TGTGCCAGCAGCTTGGGCGGAAAAGACTATGGCTACACCTTC
>17|TRBV5-4|.|TRBJ2-7|TRBD2
CASSPRGLAGGKHEQYF
TGTGCCAGCAGCCCCCGGGGACTAGCGGGAGGGAAGCACGAGCAGTACTTC
>16|TRBV7-2|.|TRBJ2-7|.
CASSPFGGLPTYEQYF
TGTGCCAGCAGCCCCTTTGGTGGACTACCCACCTACGAGCAGTACTTC
>13|TRBV9|once|TRBJ1-1|.
CASSGHSNTEAFF
TGTGCCAGCAGCGGGCATAGCAACACTGAAGCTTTCTTT
>16|TRBV7-8|few|TRBJ1-5|.
CASSLEGGLNNQPQHF
TGTGCCAGCAGCTTGGAAGGGGGATTGAACAATCAGCCCCAGCATTTT